The 22 T cell receptor beta chains reported below all come from one sample, sequenced in a study of CD8 T cells in ankylosing spondylitis. TCRdb recomputed calls from the 5' RACE reads with MiXCR, one row per CDR3 protein. This sample has approximately 100,000 distinct CDR3 sequences, with about 8.3% found just once. The material sequenced was blood, either unsorted or a sorted T cell fraction (not recorded which). The receptors were sampled from a male donor with ankylosing spondylitis or in good health (not recorded which).

This clonotype has a count of ten or more. The V call is TRBV4-2, the J call TRBJ1-5; D ambiguous. The germline CDR1 and CDR2 sequences are LGHNA and YNFKEQ. The CDR3 loop spans 15 amino acids. Trimming removed 4 bases from V and 7 bases from J, with 17 bases in between. The CDR3 DNA reads as TGTGCCAGCAGCCCAGGTCCGGTGTCCTTCCAGCCCCAGCATTTT. Protein sequence: CASSPGPVSFQPQHF.

This clonotype occurred a few times. The chain uses TRBV18 and TRBJ2-5; 9 nucleotides match TRBD1. The CDR3 has 15 amino acids. The germline gives CDR1 KGHSH, CDR2 LQKENI. Losses at the gene ends were 5 bases for V and 3 bases for J; bases not matched to a gene: 7. CDR3 DNA: TGTGCCAGCTCAGCTTCCGGGACAGGGAAAGAGACCCAGTACTTC. Translated: CASSASGTGKETQYF.

This clonotype has ten or more counts. The CDR3 nucleotides read TGTGCCACCAGTGACGCGAGGCAGGGAGGGCCTCCTAACTACAATGAGCAGTTCTTC. Translated, it gives CATSDARQGGPPNYNEQFF. This rearrangement joins TRBV24-1 to TRBJ2-1, with 7 bases that match TRBD2. Unmatched junction bases numbered 17, after V lost 4 bases and J lost 3 bases. The CDR3 consists of 19 residues. Germline V gene sequence: CDR1 KGHDR, CDR2 SFDVKD.

This clonotype was counted many times. The rearrangement uses TRBV4-2 and TRBJ2-2; no clear D. V was clipped by 0 bases and J by 0 bases, with 5 bases between them. Germline assignment: CDR1 LGHNA and CDR2 YNFKEQ. The CDR3 sequence is 15 residues long. The CDR3 loop reads CASSQDRTNTGELFF. In DNA, the CDR3 is TGTGCCAGCAGCCAAGATCGGACGAACACCGGGGAGCTGTTTTTT.

In this sample, this clonotype turned up many times. The chain uses TRBV12-3 or TRBV12-4 and TRBJ2-2; 9 nucleotides align to TRBD2. The V segment lost 5 bases and the J segment 7 bases; nucleotides outside the gene matches: 14. The CDR3 totals 17 residues. The CDR3 sequence: CASSRSFSGGIGGELFF. CDR3 sequence (DNA): TGTGCCAGCAGTCGTTCCTTTAGCGGGGGAATAGGCGGGGAGCTGTTTTTT.

This chain connects TRBV2 to TRBJ2-2, with D possibly TRBD1 on 5 matching bases. V was clipped by 2 bases and J by 6 bases, with 13 bases between them. This CDR3 has 15 amino acids. CDR1 and CDR2 (germline): SNHLY, FYNNEI. The CDR3 sequence is CASSETQGRSGELFF. As DNA, the CDR3 is TGTGCCAGCAGTGAAACTCAGGGTCGTTCCGGGGAGCTGTTTTTT.

This clonotype was recorded many times. The gene calls are TRBV5-1 and TRBJ2-3; the match to TRBD2 covers 10 bases. Trimming took 0 bases from V and 2 from J; bases not matched to a gene: 3. This CDR3 has 16 residues. Germline V gene sequence: CDR1 SGHRS, CDR2 YFSETQ. CDR3 in DNA: TGCGCCAGCAGCTTGGAAGCGGGAGGGCCCACAGATACGCAGTATTTT. It codes for CASSLEAGGPTDTQYF.

This clonotype was picked up many times. This chain uses TRBV20-1 with TRBJ2-1; D ambiguous. The CDR3 has 11 amino acids. In germline, CDR1 is DFQATT, CDR2 SNEGSKA (reference sequence). V was shortened by 6 bases and J by 7 bases, with 10 bases between the two germline ends. CDR3 DNA sequence: TGCAGTGCGGGCCGCCGGAATGAGCAGTTCTTC. Translating gives CSAGRRNEQFF.

The chain is built from TRBV7-2 and TRBJ2-1; 7 positions agree with TRBD1. This CDR3 spans 14 amino acids. Germline assignment: CDR1 SGHTA and CDR2 FQGNSA. J lost 9 bases, V lost 2 bases, and 7 bases had no gene match. Here the CDR3 DNA reads TGTGCCAGCAGCTTATTTTTGACAGGGCGTGAGCAGTTCTTC. Protein sequence: CASSLFLTGREQFF.

This clonotype was detected ten times or more. V and J are TRBV29-1 and TRBJ2-5; D gene uncertain. The germline CDR1 and CDR2 sequences are SQVTM and ANQGSEA. This CDR3 spans 13 amino acids. Trimming removed 8 bases at V and 2 bases at J, with 15 bases between. In DNA form, the CDR3 reads TGCAGCCACGTTTCGGACGGGCAAGAGACCCAGTACTTC. Its protein is CSHVSDGQETQYF.

This clonotype was detected ten times or more. This chain joins TRBV11-1 and TRBJ1-1, with D uncertain. This CDR3 contains 12 residues. Trimming removed 2 bases from V and 4 bases from J, with 5 bases in between. CDR1 and CDR2 from the germline V gene are SGHAT and FQDESV (reference sequence). The CDR3 DNA reads TGTGCCAGCAGCTTACCTGGCACTGAAGCTTTCTTT. Encoded protein: CASSLPGTEAFF. Combining the CDR3 with reference TRBV11-1 and TRBJ1-1 gives the whole variable domain EAEVAQSPRYKITEKSQAVAFWCDPISGHATLYWYRQILGQGPELLVQFQDESVVDDSQLPKDRFSAERLKGVDSTLKIQPAELGDSAMYLCASSLPGTEAFFGQGTRLTVV.

This clonotype appeared a few times. The V gene is TRBV20-1, the J gene TRBJ1-5; D unresolved. Germline V gene sequence: CDR1 DFQATT, CDR2 SNEGSKA (reference sequence). The ends were cut back, 3 bases at V and 7 bases at J, with 13 bases in the middle. This CDR3 contains 13 residues. CDR3 coding DNA: TGCAGTGCTAGGCGGGCCGGGAAGCAGCCCCAGCATTTT. Encoded protein: CSARRAGKQPQHF.

Many counts were recorded for this clonotype. The J gene is TRBJ1-2, the V gene TRBV5-6, with D uncertain. The CDR3 has 13 amino acids. V was cut by 0 bases and J by 6 bases, with 9 bases left in between. Germline V gives CDR1 SGHDT, CDR2 YYEEEE. The CDR3 DNA follows: TGTGCCAGCAGCTTGGCTGGCCTGGATGGCTACACCTTC. Protein product: CASSLAGLDGYTF.

Ten or more counts support this clonotype. The CDR3 sequence: CASSTGLAGVPQYF. The CDR3 DNA reads TGTGCCAGTAGTACCGGACTAGCGGGAGTTCCGCAGTATTTT. The rearrangement uses TRBV19 and TRBJ2-3, with 13 bases fitting TRBD2. The CDR3 runs 14 residues. The germline gives CDR1 LNHDA, CDR2 SQIVND (reference sequence). V gave up 4 bases and J gave up 10 bases; unmatched junction bases: 5. The full variable domain, its missing parts supplied by reference TRBV19 and TRBJ2-3, is DGGITQSPKYLFRKEGQNVTLSCEQNLNHDAMYWYRQDPGQGLRLIYYSQIVNDFQKGDIAEGYSVSREKKESFPLTVTSAQKNPTAFYLCASSTGLAGVPQYFGPGTRLTVL.

Many counts were recorded for this clonotype. The V and J genes are TRBV24-1 and TRBJ2-3; no clear D gene. V dropped 3 bases and J dropped 5 bases, with 11 bases sitting between them. The CDR3 runs to 14 residues. In germline, CDR1 is KGHDR, CDR2 SFDVKD. CDR3 amino acids: CATSDGSKKDTQYF. The CDR3 nucleotides read TGTGCCACCAGTGATGGTTCAAAGAAAGATACGCAGTATTTT.

This clonotype has ten or more counts. The chain uses TRBV11-3 and TRBJ1-5, with no clear D. The ends were cut back, 1 base at V and 4 bases at J, with 11 bases in the middle. This CDR3 contains 15 residues. Germline V gene sequence: CDR1 SGHNT, CDR2 YENEEA. CDR3 protein: CASSLGVAANQPQHF. The DNA for the CDR3 is TGTGCCAGCAGCTTAGGGGTGGCGGCAAATCAGCCCCAGCATTTT.

A few counts support this clonotype. V and J are TRBV4-3 and TRBJ1-2, with D possibly TRBD1 on 5 matching bases. From germline, CDR1 is LGHNA and CDR2 YSLEER. V dropped 1 base and J dropped 7 bases, with 13 bases sitting between them. The CDR3 totals 14 residues. The CDR3 reads CASSQAGGDGGYTF. The CDR3 bases are TGCGCCAGCAGCCAAGCTGGGGGGGACGGTGGCTACACCTTC.

This clonotype was seen many times. This sequence joins TRBV20-1 and TRBJ1-5; D unresolved. The ends were cut back, 5 bases at V and 6 bases at J, with 11 bases in the middle. Germline V gene lookup returns CDR1 DFQATT and CDR2 SNEGSKA (reference sequence). The CDR3 is 12 amino acids. In DNA, the CDR3 is TGCAGTGCTCGCCGGACGGCTCAGCCCCAGCATTTT. Its protein is CSARRTAQPQHF.

This clonotype has a count of ten or more. The chain couples TRBV6-5 to TRBJ1-2, with D possibly matching TRBD1 (5 bases). CDR1 is MNHEY, CDR2 SVGAGI, per germline. Deletions cut 0 bases from V and 2 bases from J, with 16 bases between. The CDR3 loop spans 17 amino acids. The CDR3 loop reads CASSYSWQGSSNYGYTF. The DNA for the CDR3 is TGTGCCAGCAGTTACTCCTGGCAGGGAAGTTCGAACTATGGCTACACCTTC.

This clonotype came up many times. The chain is built from TRBV12-3 or TRBV12-4 and TRBJ1-4; tentative D call: TRBD1 (6 bases). CDR3 length: 15 amino acids. Trimming pared 0 bases from V and 6 bases from J, leaving 11 bases between. As DNA, the CDR3 is TGTGCCAGCAGTTTAGCCAGGGGCGAGGATGAAAAACTGTTTTTT. This codes for CASSLARGEDEKLFF.

This clonotype was counted many times. The rearrangement uses TRBV20-1 and TRBJ1-5; D is possibly TRBD1 (5 bases). Germline V gives CDR1 DFQATT, CDR2 SNEGSKA (reference sequence). V gave up 4 bases and J gave up 0 bases, with 16 bases separating them. The CDR3 sequence is 16 residues long. CDR3: CSATLGGVGSNQPQHF. For the CDR3, the DNA is TGCAGTGCTACTTTGGGGGGGGTCGGTAGCAATCAGCCCCAGCATTTT.

This clonotype was seen more than once but under ten times. The chain uses TRBV20-1 and TRBJ2-7; weak D call: TRBD1 (5 bases). Between the trimmed V and J ends, which lost 6 bases and 2 bases, there was a span of 8 bases. The CDR3 spans 11 residues. CDR1 is DFQATT and CDR2 is SNEGSKA in the germline V gene (reference sequence). The CDR3 reads CSAGHPYEQYF. The CDR3 DNA is TGCAGTGCGGGGCATCCCTACGAGCAGTACTTC.